This T cell receptor (beta chain) was documented in a study of T cell responses to AZD1222 COVID-19 vaccine. Study-wide background: It was second doses at about 4 or about 12 weeks that were pooled.

This clone has a single count. Its target is not known. Study-level findings and limits: Sampling that yielded the repertoires occurred only after the peak T cell response. Most donors were white British, females outnumbered males, and clonal diversity was possibly underestimated. Among spike-specific TCRs, nearly half reportedly target unmutated variant regions.

V dropped 3 bases and J dropped 0; count of bases not matched to a gene: 4. Germline lookup yields CDR1 LNHDA and CDR2 SQIVND (reference sequence). CDR3 length: 15 amino acids. Sequenced by immunoSEQ multiplex PCR; TCRdb stores in-frame clones only, minus some. Among over 150,000 clones listed, around nine tenths were seen once. This sample comprised peripheral blood, obtained on day 0 of AZD1222 vaccination. The chain joins TRBV19 to TRBJ1-1, with TRBD1 matching 7 bases. This TCR was recovered from an adult in good health. Written as DNA, the CDR3 is TGTGCCAGTAGTATGACAGGGTTCATGAACACTGAAGCTTTCTTT. Translation: CASSMTGFMNTEAFF.